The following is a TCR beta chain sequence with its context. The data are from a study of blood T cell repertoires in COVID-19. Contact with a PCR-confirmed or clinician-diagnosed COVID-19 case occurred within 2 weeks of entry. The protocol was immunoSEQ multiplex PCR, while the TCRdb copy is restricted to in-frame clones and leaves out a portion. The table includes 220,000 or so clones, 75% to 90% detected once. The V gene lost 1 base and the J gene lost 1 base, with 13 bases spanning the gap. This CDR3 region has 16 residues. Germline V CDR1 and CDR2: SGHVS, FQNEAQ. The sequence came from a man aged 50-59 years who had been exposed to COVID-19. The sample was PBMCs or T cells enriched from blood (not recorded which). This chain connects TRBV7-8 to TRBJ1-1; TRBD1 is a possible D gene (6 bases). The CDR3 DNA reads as TGTGCCAGCAGCTTAGTCAGGAGGGGGGGGAACACTGAAGCTTTCTTT. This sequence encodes CASSLVRRGGNTEAFF.